This is a list of T cell receptor beta chains from one sample in a study of shared clonotypes between healthy human individuals. TCRdb keeps only in-frame clones here, not all; method: immunoSEQ multiplex PCR. The data show 450,000 to 500,000 clones, about 85% seen once. Input material: PBMCs. The receptors come from a woman between 40 and 50 years old in good health. Some clones in this sample may be carry-over from other donors' samples. Each CDR3 is given with its conserved first and last residue. D genes are given only for firm matches. A clone size is listed for some rows: how often the clone was seen (once, few, many), or a class if it is expanded.

D	size	length	V	J	CDR3	DNA
.	.	13	TRBV11-3	TRBJ2-1	CASSLDGGSEQFF	TGTGCCAGCAGCTTAGATGGGGGCAGTGAGCAGTTCTTC
.	.	18	TRBV6-4	TRBJ2-5	CASSGPIRGEKGGETQYF	TGTGCCAGCAGCGGACCAATCCGTGGGGAGAAGGGAGGAGAGACCCAGTACTTC
.	.	15	TRBV28	TRBJ2-7	CASSSPRGFSYEQYF	TGTGCCAGCAGTTCCCCGAGGGGCTTTTCCTACGAGCAGTACTTC
TRBD1	once	16	TRBV9	TRBJ1-1	CASSPETGGVNTEAFF	TGTGCCAGCAGCCCTGAGACAGGGGGCGTGAACACTGAAGCTTTCTTT
TRBD2	.	15	TRBV9	TRBJ2-7	CASSASGTSDYEQYF	TGTGCCAGCAGCGCTTCCGGGACTAGCGACTACGAGCAGTACTTC
.	.	14	TRBV9	TRBJ2-5	CASSVGWGGETQYF	TGTGCCAGCAGCGTTGGATGGGGCGGGGAGACCCAGTACTTC
.	.	13	TRBV9	TRBJ1-4	CASSSRVGEKLFF	TGTGCCAGCAGCTCCAGGGTTGGAGAAAAACTGTTTTTT
.	.	14	TRBV2	TRBJ1-5	CASSIRMGNQPQHF	TGTGCCAGCAGCATTAGGATGGGCAATCAGCCCCAGCATTTT
.	.	12	TRBV2	TRBJ1-3	CASSEGKGTIYF	TGTGCCAGCAGTGAAGGGAAAGGCACCATATATTTT
.	many	12	TRBV10-3	TRBJ2-1	CAISEPGQEQFF	TGTGCCATCAGTGAGCCTGGACAGGAGCAGTTCTTC
.	.	15	TRBV28	TRBJ2-3	CASTPIGLTTDTQYF	TGTGCCAGCACCCCGATTGGGCTAACCACAGATACGCAGTATTTT
TRBD1	.	16	TRBV18	TRBJ1-4	CASSPPGQGLREKLFF	TGTGCCAGCTCACCACCTGGACAGGGATTAAGAGAAAAACTGTTTTTT
.	.	15	TRBV7-2	TRBJ2-7	CASSSQIVDSYEQYF	TGTGCCAGCAGCTCCCAAATCGTAGACTCCTACGAGCAGTACTTC
TRBD1	.	14	TRBV5-1	TRBJ2-3	CASSSLGGPDTQYF	TGCGCCAGCAGCAGTTTAGGGGGCCCAGATACGCAGTATTTT
.	many	13	TRBV28	TRBJ1-2	CASRTGPAYGYTF	TGTGCCAGCAGGACCGGGCCAGCCTATGGCTACACCTTC
TRBD2	.	14	TRBV19	TRBJ2-7	CASRSSGGAYEQYF	TGTGCCAGTAGGTCAAGCGGGGGAGCCTACGAGCAGTACTTC
TRBD1	.	15	TRBV19	TRBJ1-5	CASTEADRVSQPQHF	TGTGCCAGTACGGAGGCGGACAGGGTGAGTCAGCCCCAGCATTTT
.	.	16	TRBV6-4	TRBJ2-1	CASSDSTSKSYNEQFF	TGTGCCAGCAGTGACTCAACTAGCAAGTCCTACAATGAGCAGTTCTTC
TRBD2	.	18	TRBV27	TRBJ2-2	CASSSGRTSGSWTGELFF	TGTGCCAGCAGTTCCGGTCGGACTAGCGGGAGTTGGACCGGGGAGCTGTTTTTT
.	.	15	TRBV11-2	TRBJ2-3	CASSLEPDSTDTQYF	TGTGCCAGCAGCTTAGAACCCGATAGCACAGATACGCAGTATTTT
TRBD2	.	14	TRBV5-4	TRBJ2-3	CASSRTSSTDTQYF	TGTGCCAGCAGCCGGACTAGTTCTACAGATACGCAGTATTTT
.	.	14	TRBV19	TRBJ2-4	CASSIGGLGNIQYF	TGTGCCAGTAGTATAGGGGGTTTGGGAAACATTCAGTACTTC
.	few	15	TRBV5-5	TRBJ1-1	CASSLSPLSNTEAFF	TGTGCCAGCAGCTTGAGCCCGTTGTCGAACACTGAAGCTTTCTTT
.	once	13	TRBV30	TRBJ1-2	CAWSVASDYGYTF	TGTGCCTGGAGTGTTGCCAGTGATTATGGCTACACCTTC
TRBD1	.	16	TRBV7-2	TRBJ1-2	CASSPSGDDRAHGYTF	TGTGCCAGCAGCCCTTCTGGGGATGACAGGGCCCATGGCTACACCTTC
TRBD1	.	16	TRBV28	TRBJ2-3	CASSDSGTVGRDTQYF	TGTGCCAGCAGCGACTCCGGGACAGTGGGGCGGGATACGCAGTATTTT
.	once	15	TRBV7-8	TRBJ2-3	CASSLGSPNTDTQYF	TGTGCCAGCAGCTTAGGGTCGCCCAACACAGATACGCAGTATTTT
.	.	15	TRBV29-1	TRBJ1-1	CSVGGVHGGNTEAFF	TGCAGCGTTGGGGGAGTCCACGGGGGAAACACTGAAGCTTTCTTT
TRBD1	.	12	TRBV7-9	TRBJ1-2	CASRGDSYGYTF	TGTGCCAGCAGGGGGGACAGCTATGGCTACACCTTC
.	.	15	TRBV28	TRBJ1-3	CASSTTDLASYTIYF	TGTGCCAGCAGTACAACGGATCTAGCTTCTTACACCATATATTTT
.	.	14	TRBV2	TRBJ2-5	CASSEARRRGTQYF	TGTGCCAGCAGTGAGGCGAGGAGGAGGGGGACCCAGTACTTC
.	.	14	TRBV19	TRBJ1-1	CASSIVARDTEAFF	TGTGCCAGTAGTATAGTAGCGAGGGACACTGAAGCTTTCTTT
.	.	13	TRBV30	TRBJ2-5	CAWSGLAGETQYF	TGTGCCTGGAGTGGGCTAGCAGGCGAGACCCAGTACTTC
.	.	15	TRBV2	TRBJ1-5	CASSQTPGRNQPQHF	TGTGCCAGCAGTCAAACCCCGGGGAGAAATCAGCCCCAGCATTTT
TRBD1	.	14	TRBV28	TRBJ1-5	CASISTGKSQPQHF	TGTGCCAGCATCTCGACAGGGAAAAGTCAGCCCCAGCATTTT
.	.	14	TRBV7-3	TRBJ2-1	CASSWQGPTGEQFF	TGTGCCAGCAGCTGGCAAGGACCCACGGGGGAGCAGTTCTTC
TRBD1	.	13	TRBV19	TRBJ1-5	CASSPTGVQPQHF	TGTGCCAGTAGTCCTACAGGGGTTCAGCCCCAGCATTTT
.	.	15	TRBV4-1	TRBJ2-2	CASSQDRGGTGELFF	TGCGCCAGCAGCCAAGACAGGGGTGGCACCGGGGAGCTGTTTTTT
.	.	12	TRBV6-1	TRBJ2-7	CASSQVLYEQYF	TGTGCCAGCAGCCAGGTATTATACGAGCAGTACTTC
TRBD1	.	14	TRBV6-1	TRBJ2-7	CASSSVGQAGEQYF	TGTGCCAGCAGTTCCGTCGGACAGGCCGGGGAGCAGTACTTC
.	.	16	TRBV19	TRBJ1-3	CASSIQGGHPGNTIYF	TGTGCCAGTAGTATCCAGGGCGGCCACCCCGGAAACACCATATATTTT
.	few	13	TRBV7-8	TRBJ2-3	CASSLPREDTQYF	TGTGCCAGCAGCTTGCCTCGAGAGGATACGCAGTATTTT
.	.	13	TRBV5-1	TRBJ2-1	CASSLGYGDEQFF	TGCGCCAGCAGCTTGGGGTACGGGGATGAGCAGTTCTTC
.	once	13	TRBV30	TRBJ1-3	CAWRGGAGNTIYF	TGTGCCTGGAGAGGGGGAGCTGGAAACACCATATATTTT
.	.	11	TRBV20-1	TRBJ2-3	CSAGAEDTQYF	TGCAGTGCTGGGGCCGAAGATACGCAGTATTTT